The TCR beta chain under discussion was sequenced for a study of shared clonotypes between healthy human individuals. Study-wide results and limits: Compared with memory subsets, naive subsets generally had larger estimated richness.

Germline V CDR1 and CDR2: MNHEY, SVGAGI. CDR3 length: 16 amino acids. Between the trimmed V and J ends, which lost 3 bases and 4 bases, there was a span of 19 bases. Turning to this clone: What it binds is not known.

Original methodology: Junction-only sequences without quality scores came from ImmunoSEQ, so filtering differed. This table comes from immunoSEQ multiplex PCR, and its TCRdb copy is limited to in-frame clones, with some not included. V and J calls and clone size are those listed in that table; D and trimming were worked out from the DNA. In the table there are roughly 2.5 million clones, around 94% of which are singletons. The chain couples TRBV6-5 to TRBJ2-7, with D maybe TRBD1 (6 bases). This clonotype was sampled from a man in his late teens or twenties in good health. Sequencing was carried out using naive CD4+ T cells sorted from blood. The subset here: CD45RA+ positively selected. In DNA, the CDR3 is TGTGCCAGCAGTTATTCAGGGTATACAGGGCAATACGAGCAGTACTTC. Encoded protein: CASSYSGYTGQYEQYF.